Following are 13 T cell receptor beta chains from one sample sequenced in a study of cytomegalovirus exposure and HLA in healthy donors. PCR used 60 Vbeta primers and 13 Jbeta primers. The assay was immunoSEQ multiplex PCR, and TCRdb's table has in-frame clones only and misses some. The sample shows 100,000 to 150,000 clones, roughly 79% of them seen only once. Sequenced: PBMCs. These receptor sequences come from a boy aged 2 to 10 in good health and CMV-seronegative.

The CDR3 DNA sequence: TGTGCCAGCAGCGTAGAGGCAGGAGGGAGGACCTCCTACAATGAGCAGTTCTTC. Translation gives CASSVEAGGRTSYNEQFF. This chain connects TRBV9 to TRBJ2-1, with a tentative D call TRBD2 (6 bases). This CDR3 spans 18 amino acids. Trimming took 0 bases from V and 0 from J, leaving 16 bases between them. Per germline, CDR1 SGDLS and CDR2 YYNGEE.

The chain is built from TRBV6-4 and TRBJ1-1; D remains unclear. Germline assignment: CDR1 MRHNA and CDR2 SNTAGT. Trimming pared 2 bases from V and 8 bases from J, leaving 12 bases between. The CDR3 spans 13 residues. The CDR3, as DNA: TGTGCCAGCAGTGACGGCAGCCTAGGAGAAGCTTTCTTT. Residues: CASSDGSLGEAFF.

CDR3 loop: CASRWDRLRAYGYTF. In DNA form, the CDR3 reads TGTGCCAGCAGATGGGACAGATTGAGGGCGTATGGCTACACCTTC. V gene TRBV2 combines with J gene TRBJ1-2; 7 positions match TRBD1. V lost 6 bases and J lost 5; bases outside the gene matches: 12. Germline CDR1 reads SNHLY; CDR2 reads FYNNEI. The CDR3 spans 15 residues.

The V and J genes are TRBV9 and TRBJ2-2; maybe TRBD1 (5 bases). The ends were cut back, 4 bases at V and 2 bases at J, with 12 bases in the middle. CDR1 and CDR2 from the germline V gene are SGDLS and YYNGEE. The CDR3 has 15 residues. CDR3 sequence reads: CASSPRTPNTGELFF. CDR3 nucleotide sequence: TGTGCCAGCAGCCCCAGGACACCAAACACCGGGGAGCTGTTTTTT. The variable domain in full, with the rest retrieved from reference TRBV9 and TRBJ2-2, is DSGVTQTPKHLITATGQRVTLRCSPRSGDLSVYWYQQSLDQGLQFLIQYYNGEERAKGNILERFSAQQFPDLHSELNLSSLELGDSALYFCASSPRTPNTGELFFGEGSRLTVL.

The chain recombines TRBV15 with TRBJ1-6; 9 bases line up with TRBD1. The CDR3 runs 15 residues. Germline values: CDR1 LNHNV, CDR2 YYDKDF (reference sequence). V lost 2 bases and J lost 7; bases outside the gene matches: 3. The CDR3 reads CATSRSGTGNSPLHF. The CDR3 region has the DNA TGTGCCACCAGCAGATCCGGGACAGGGAATTCACCCCTCCACTTT.

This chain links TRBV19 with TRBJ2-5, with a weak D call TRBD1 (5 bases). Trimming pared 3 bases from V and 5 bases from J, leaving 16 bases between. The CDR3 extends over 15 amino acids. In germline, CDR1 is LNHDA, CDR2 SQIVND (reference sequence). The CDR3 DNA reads TGTGCCAGTAGTATGTACCCGACAGAAGGGGAGACCCAGTACTTC. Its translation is CASSMYPTEGETQYF.

The CDR3 protein is CASSEYVGLATDTQYF. In DNA form, the CDR3 reads TGTGCCAGCAGTGAATATGTAGGACTAGCGACAGATACGCAGTATTTT. This chain connects TRBV25-1 to TRBJ2-3; 9 bases align to TRBD2. CDR1 is MGHDK, CDR2 SYGVNS, per germline. J gave up 3 bases and V 0 bases, and 4 bases lay outside the gene matches. The CDR3 covers 16 residues.

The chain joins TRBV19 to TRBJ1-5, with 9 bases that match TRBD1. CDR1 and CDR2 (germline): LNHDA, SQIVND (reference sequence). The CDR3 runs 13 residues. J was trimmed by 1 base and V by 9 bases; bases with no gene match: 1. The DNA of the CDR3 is TGTGCCAGCGACAGGGGGAGCAATCAGCCCCAGCATTTT. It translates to CASDRGSNQPQHF.

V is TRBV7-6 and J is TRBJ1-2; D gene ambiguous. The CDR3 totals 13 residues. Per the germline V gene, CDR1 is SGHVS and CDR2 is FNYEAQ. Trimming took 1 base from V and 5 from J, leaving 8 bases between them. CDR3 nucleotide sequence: TGTGCCAGCAGCTTAGATTCCATTTATGGCTACACCTTC. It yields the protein CASSLDSIYGYTF. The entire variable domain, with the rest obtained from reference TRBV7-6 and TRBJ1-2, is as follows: GAGVSQSPRYKVTKRGQDVALRCDPISGHVSLYWYRQALGQGPEFLTYFNYEAQQDKSGLPNDRFSAERPEGSISTLTIQRTEQRDSAMYRCASSLDSIYGYTFGSGTRLTVV.

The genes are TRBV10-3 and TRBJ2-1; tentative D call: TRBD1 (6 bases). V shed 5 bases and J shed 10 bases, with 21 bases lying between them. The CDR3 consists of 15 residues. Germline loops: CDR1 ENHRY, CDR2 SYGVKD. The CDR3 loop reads CAISPNGTPDGEQFF. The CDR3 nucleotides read TGTGCCATCAGTCCTAACGGGACACCAGATGGGGAGCAGTTCTTC.

The CDR3 protein is CASSQDYVNNQPQHF. DNA for the CDR3: TGCGCCAGCAGCCAAGACTACGTTAACAATCAGCCCCAGCATTTT. This sequence joins TRBV4-3 and TRBJ1-5, with D hard to call. Germline lookup yields CDR1 LGHNA and CDR2 YSLEER. Trimming left V 0 bases short and J 3 bases short, with 9 bases between. The CDR3 consists of 15 residues.

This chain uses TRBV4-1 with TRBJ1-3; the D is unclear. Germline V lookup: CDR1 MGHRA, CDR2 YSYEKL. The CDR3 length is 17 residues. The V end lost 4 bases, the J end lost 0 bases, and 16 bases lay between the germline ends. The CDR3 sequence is CASSPRLEINSGNTIYF. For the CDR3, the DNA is TGCGCCAGCAGCCCCCGCCTGGAGATCAACTCTGGAAACACCATATATTTT.

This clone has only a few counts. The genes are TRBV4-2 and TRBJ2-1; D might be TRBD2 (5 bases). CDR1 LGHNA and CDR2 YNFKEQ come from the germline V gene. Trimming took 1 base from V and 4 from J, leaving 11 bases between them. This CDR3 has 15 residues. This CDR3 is CASSQVERLYNEQFF. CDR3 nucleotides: TGTGCCAGCAGCCAAGTGGAGCGGCTTTACAATGAGCAGTTCTTC.